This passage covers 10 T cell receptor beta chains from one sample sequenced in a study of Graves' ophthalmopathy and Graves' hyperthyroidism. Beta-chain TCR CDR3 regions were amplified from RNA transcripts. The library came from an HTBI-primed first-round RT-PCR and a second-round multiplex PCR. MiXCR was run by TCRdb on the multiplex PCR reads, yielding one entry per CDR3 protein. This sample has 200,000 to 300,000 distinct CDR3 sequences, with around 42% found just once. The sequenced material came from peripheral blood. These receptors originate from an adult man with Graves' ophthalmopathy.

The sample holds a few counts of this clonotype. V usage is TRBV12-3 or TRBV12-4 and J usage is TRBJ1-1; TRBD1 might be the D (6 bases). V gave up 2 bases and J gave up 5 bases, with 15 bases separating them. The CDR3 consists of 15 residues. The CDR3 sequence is CASSLPGHRETEAFF. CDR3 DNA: TGTGCCAGCAGTTTACCGGGGCACAGGGAAACTGAAGCTTTCTTT.

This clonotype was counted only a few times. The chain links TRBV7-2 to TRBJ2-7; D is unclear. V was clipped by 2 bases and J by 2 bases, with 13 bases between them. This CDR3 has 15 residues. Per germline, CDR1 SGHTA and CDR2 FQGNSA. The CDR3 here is CASSLNSLNPYEQYF. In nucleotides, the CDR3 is TGTGCCAGCAGCTTAAACTCCCTGAACCCCTACGAGCAGTACTTC.

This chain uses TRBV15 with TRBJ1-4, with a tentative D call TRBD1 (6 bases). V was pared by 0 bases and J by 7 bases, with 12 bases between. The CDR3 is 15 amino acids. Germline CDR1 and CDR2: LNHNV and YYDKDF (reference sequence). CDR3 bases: TGTGCCACCAGCAGAGATGGGGGCCCGCTTGAAAAACTGTTTTTT. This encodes CATSRDGGPLEKLFF.

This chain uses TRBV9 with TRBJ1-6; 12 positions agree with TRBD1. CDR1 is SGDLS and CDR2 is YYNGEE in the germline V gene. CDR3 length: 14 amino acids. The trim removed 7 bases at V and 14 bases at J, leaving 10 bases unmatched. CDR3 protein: CASSPPGQGASLHF. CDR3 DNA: TGTGCCAGCTCACCACCGGGACAGGGGGCCTCCCTCCACTTT.

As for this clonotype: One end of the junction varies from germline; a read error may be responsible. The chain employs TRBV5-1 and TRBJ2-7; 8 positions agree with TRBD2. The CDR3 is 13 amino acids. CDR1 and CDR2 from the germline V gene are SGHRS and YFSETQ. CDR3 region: CASTYSGVYEQYF. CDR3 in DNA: TGTGCCAGCACCTATAGCGGGGTCTACGAGCAGTACTTC. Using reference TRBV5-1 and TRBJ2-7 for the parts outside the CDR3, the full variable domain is KAGVTQTPRYLIKTRGQQVTLSCSPISGHRSVSWYQQTPGQGLQFLFEYFSETQRNKGNFPGRFSGRQFSNSRSEMNVSTLELGDSALYLCASTYSGVYEQYFGPGTRLTVT.

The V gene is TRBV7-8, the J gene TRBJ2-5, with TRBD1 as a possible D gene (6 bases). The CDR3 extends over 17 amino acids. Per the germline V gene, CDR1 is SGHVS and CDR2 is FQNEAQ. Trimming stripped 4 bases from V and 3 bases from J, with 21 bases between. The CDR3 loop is CASSSPKVRDKKETQYF. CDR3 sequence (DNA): TGTGCCAGCAGCTCCCCCAAGGTACGGGACAAAAAAGAGACCCAGTACTTC.

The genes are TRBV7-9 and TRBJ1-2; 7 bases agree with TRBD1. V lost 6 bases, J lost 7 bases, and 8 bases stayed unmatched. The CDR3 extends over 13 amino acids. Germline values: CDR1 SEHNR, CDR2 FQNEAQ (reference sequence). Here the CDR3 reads CASSDSDRAGYTF. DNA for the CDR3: TGTGCCAGCAGTGACTCCGACAGGGCTGGCTACACCTTC.

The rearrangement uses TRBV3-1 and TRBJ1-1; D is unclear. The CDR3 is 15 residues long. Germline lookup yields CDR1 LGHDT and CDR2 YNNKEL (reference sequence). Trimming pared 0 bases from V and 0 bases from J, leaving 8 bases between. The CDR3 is CASSQDRVVNTEAFF. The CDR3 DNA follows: TGTGCCAGCAGCCAAGATCGCGTTGTGAACACTGAAGCTTTCTTT. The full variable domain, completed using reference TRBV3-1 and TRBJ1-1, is DTAVSQTPKYLVTQMGNDKSIKCEQNLGHDTMYWYKQDSKKFLKIMFSYNNKELIINETVPNRFSPKSPDKAHLNLHINSLELGDSAVYFCASSQDRVVNTEAFFGQGTRLTVV.

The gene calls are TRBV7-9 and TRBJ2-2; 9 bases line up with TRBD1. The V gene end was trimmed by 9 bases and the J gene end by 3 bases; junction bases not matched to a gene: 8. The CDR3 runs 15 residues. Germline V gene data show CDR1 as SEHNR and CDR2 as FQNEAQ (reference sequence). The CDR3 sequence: CASNPGQGYTGELFF. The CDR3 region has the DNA TGTGCCAGTAATCCGGGACAGGGATACACCGGGGAGCTGTTTTTT.

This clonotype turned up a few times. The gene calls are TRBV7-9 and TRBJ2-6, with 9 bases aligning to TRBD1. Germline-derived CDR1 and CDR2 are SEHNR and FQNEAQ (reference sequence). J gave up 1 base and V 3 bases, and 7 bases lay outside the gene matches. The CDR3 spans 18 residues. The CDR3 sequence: CASSFTGGFRSGANVLTF. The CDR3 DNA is TGTGCCAGCAGCTTTACAGGGGGCTTCAGGTCTGGGGCCAACGTCCTGACTTTC. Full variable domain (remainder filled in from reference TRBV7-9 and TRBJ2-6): DTGVSQNPRHKITKRGQNVTFRCDPISEHNRLYWYRQTLGQGPEFLTYFQNEAQLEKSRLLSDRFSAERPKGSFSTLEIQRTEQGDSAMYLCASSFTGGFRSGANVLTFGAGSRLTVL.